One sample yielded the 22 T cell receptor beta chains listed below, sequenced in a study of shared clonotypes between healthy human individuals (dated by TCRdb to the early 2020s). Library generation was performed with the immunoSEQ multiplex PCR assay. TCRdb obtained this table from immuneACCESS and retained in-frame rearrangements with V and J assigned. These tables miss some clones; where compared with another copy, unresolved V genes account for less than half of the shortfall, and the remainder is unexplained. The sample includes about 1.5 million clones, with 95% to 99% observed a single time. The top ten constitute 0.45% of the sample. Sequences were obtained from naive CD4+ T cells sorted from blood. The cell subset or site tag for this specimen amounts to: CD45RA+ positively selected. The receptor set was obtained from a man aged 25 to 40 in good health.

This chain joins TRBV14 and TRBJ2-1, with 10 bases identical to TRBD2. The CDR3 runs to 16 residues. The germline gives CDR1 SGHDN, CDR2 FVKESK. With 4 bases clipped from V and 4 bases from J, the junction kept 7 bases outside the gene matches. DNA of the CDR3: TGTGCCAGCAGCCGAACACTAGCGGGATTATACAATGAGCAGTTCTTC. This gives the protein CASSRTLAGLYNEQFF.

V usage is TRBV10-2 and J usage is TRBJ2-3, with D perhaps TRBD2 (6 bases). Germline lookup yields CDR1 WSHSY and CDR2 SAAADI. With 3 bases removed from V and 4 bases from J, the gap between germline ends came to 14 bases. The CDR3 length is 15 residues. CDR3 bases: TGCGCCAGCAGTGACGACGGGAGAGGGTCAGATACGCAGTATTTT. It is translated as CASSDDGRGSDTQYF.

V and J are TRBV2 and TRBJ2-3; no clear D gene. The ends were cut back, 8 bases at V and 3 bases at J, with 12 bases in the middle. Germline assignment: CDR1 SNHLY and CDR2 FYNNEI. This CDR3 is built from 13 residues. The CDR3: CASAGDLTDTQYF. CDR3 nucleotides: TGTGCCAGCGCTGGCGATCTAACAGATACGCAGTATTTT.

Here the CDR3 reads CASRMTSGSNEQYF. CDR3 nucleotide sequence: TGTGCCAGCAGGATGACTAGCGGGAGTAACGAGCAGTACTTC. V and J are TRBV7-2 and TRBJ2-7, with 12 nucleotides matching TRBD2. Germline CDR1 SGHTA, CDR2 FQGNSA. The trim removed 6 bases at V and 5 bases at J, leaving 5 bases unmatched. The CDR3 is 14 amino acids. Variable domain in full (rest from reference TRBV7-2 and TRBJ2-7): GAGVSQSPSNKVTEKGKDVELRCDPISGHTALYWYRQSLGQGLEFLIYFQGNSAPDKSGLPSDRFSAERTGGSVSTLTIQRTQQEDSAVYLCASRMTSGSNEQYFGPGTRLTVT.

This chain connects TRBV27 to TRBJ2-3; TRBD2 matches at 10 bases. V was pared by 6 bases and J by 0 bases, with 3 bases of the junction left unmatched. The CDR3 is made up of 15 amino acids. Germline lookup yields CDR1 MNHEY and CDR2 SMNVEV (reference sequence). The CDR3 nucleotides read TGTGCCAGCAGGGTACTAGCGGGAAGCACAGATACGCAGTATTTT. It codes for CASRVLAGSTDTQYF.

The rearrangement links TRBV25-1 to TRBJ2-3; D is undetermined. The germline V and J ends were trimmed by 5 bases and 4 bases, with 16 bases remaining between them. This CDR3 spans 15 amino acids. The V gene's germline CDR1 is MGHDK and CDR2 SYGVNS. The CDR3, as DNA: TGTGCCAGCAGTCCGTTAGGTGTAGTTTCAGATACGCAGTATTTT. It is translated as CASSPLGVVSDTQYF.

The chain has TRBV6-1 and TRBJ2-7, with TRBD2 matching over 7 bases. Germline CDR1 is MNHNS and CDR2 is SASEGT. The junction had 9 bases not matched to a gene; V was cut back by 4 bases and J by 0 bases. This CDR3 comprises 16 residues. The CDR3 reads CASSGGTTFVSYEQYF. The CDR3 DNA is TGTGCCAGCAGTGGGGGGACTACCTTTGTCTCCTACGAGCAGTACTTC.

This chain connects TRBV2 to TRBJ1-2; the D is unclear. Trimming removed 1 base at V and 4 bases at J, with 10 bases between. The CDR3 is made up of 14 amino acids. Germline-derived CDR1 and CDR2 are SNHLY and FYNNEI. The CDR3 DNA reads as TGTGCCAGCAGTGAAGAACCGTGGGTCTATGGCTACACCTTC. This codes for CASSEEPWVYGYTF.

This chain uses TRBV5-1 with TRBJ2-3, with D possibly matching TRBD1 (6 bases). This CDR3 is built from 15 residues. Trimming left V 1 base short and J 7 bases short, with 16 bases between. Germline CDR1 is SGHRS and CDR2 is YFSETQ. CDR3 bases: TGCGCCAGCAGCTTGAGTACAGGGCAAACTAATACGCAGTATTTT. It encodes CASSLSTGQTNTQYF.

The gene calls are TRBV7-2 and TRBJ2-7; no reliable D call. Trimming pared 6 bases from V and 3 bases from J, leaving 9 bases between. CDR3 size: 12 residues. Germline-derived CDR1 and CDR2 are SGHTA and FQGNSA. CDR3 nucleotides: TGTGCCAGCAGTATCGGCAGCTACGAGCAGTACTTC. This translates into CASSIGSYEQYF.

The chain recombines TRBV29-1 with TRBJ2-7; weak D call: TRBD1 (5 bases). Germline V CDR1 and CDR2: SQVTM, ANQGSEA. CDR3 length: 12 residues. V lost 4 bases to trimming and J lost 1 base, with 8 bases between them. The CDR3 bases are TGCAGCGTTGGTTCAGGGTCCTACGAGCAGTACTTC. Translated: CSVGSGSYEQYF.

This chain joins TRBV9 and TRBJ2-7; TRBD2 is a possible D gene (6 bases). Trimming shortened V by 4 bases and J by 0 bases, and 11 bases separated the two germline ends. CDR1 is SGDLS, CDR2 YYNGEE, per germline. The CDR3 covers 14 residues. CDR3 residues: CASSRGRDSYEQYF. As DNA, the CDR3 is TGTGCCAGCAGCCGAGGGCGGGACTCCTACGAGCAGTACTTC.

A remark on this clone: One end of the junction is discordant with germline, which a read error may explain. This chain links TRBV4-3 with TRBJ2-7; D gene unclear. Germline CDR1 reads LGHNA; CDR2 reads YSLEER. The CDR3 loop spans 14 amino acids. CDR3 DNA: TGCGCCAGCAGCCAAGATCTAAGGTCCTCCGAGCAGTACTTC. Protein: CASSQDLRSSEQYF.

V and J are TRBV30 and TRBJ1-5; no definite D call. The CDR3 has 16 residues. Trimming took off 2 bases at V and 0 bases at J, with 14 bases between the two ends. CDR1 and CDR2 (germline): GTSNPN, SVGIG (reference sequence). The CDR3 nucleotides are TGTGCCTGGAGTATGCCGGGCCCCCTTAGCAATCAGCCCCAGCATTTT. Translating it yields CAWSMPGPLSNQPQHF.

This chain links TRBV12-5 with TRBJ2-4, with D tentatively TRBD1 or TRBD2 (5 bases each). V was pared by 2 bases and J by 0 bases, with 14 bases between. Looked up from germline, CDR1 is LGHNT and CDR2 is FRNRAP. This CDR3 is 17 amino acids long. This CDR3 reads CASGLRLGRLAKNIQYF. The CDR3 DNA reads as TGTGCTAGTGGTTTGAGGTTGGGACGGCTAGCCAAAAACATTCAGTACTTC.

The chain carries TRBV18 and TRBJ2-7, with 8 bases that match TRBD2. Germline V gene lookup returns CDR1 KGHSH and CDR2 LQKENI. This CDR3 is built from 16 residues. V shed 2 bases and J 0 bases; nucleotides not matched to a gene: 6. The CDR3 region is CASSPITSGSSYEQYF. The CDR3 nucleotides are TGTGCCAGCTCACCAATTACCAGCGGGAGCTCCTACGAGCAGTACTTC. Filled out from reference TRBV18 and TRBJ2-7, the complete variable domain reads NAGVMQNPRHLVRRRGQEARLRCSPMKGHSHVYWYRQLPEEGLKFMVYLQKENIIDESGMPKERFSAEFPKEGPSILRIQQVVRGDSAAYFCASSPITSGSSYEQYFGPGTRLTVT.

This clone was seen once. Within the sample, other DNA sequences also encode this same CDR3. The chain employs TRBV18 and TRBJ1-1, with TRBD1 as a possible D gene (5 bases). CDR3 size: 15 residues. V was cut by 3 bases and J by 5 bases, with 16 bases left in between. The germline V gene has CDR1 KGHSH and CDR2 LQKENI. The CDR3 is CASSPPGGGRTEAFF. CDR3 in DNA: TGTGCCAGCTCACCCCCCGGGGGGGGACGGACTGAAGCTTTCTTT.

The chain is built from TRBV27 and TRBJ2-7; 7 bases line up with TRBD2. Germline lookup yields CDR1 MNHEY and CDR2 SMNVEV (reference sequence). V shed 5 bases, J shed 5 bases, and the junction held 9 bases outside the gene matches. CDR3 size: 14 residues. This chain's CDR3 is CASSIGLGADEQYF. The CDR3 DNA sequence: TGTGCCAGCAGTATCGGACTAGGGGCTGACGAGCAGTACTTC.

The CDR3 DNA reads as TGTGCCAGCAAGCTGATCCCAGCGCGAAACTTGTCTGGGGCCAACGTCCTGACTTTC. It yields the protein CASKLIPARNLSGANVLTF. The J gene is TRBJ2-6, the V gene TRBV21-1; the table's D call TRBD2 went unverified against the DNA. TRBV21-1 is a pseudogene. The CDR3 consists of 19 residues.

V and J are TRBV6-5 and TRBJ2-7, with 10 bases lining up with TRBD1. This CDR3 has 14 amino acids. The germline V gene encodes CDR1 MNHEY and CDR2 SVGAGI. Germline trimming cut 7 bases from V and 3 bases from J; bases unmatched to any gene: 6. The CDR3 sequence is CASKRQGANYEQYF. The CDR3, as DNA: TGTGCCAGCAAAAGACAGGGGGCAAACTACGAGCAGTACTTC.

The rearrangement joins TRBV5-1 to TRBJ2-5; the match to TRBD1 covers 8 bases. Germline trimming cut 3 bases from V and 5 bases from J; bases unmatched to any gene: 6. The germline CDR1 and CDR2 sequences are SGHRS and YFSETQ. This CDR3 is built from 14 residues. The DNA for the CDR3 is TGCGCCAGCAGCTGGGGGGCAGGGGGCGAGACCCAGTACTTC. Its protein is CASSWGAGGETQYF.

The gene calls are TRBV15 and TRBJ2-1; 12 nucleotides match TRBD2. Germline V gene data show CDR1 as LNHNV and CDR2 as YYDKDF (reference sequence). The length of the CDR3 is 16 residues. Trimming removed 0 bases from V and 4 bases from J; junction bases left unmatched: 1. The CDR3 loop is CATSREGTSGYNEQFF. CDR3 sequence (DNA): TGTGCCACCAGCAGAGAAGGGACTAGCGGGTACAATGAGCAGTTCTTC.